The 15 T cell receptor beta chains presented below share a single source sample, sequenced in a study of blood T cell repertoires in COVID-19. Some clones are missing from TCRdb's copy, which holds only in-frame ones; the method was immunoSEQ multiplex PCR. The sample yields 140,000 or so clones, 87% seen once. Sequencing was performed on PBMCs or T cells enriched from blood (not recorded which). The receptors originated from a man between 60 and 75 years old who had recovered from COVID-19.

The chain carries TRBV13 and TRBJ2-7; 8 positions agree with TRBD1. This CDR3 is 15 amino acids long. From germline, CDR1 is PRHDT and CDR2 FYEKMQ (reference sequence). J lost 2 bases, V lost 0 bases, and 3 bases had no gene match. The CDR3 reads CASSLGTGAAYEQYF. DNA for the CDR3: TGTGCCAGCAGCTTAGGGACAGGGGCTGCCTACGAGCAGTACTTC. The full variable domain, its missing parts supplied by reference TRBV13 and TRBJ2-7, is AAGVIQSPRHLIKEKRETATLKCYPIPRHDTVYWYQQGPGQDPQFLISFYEKMQSDKGSIPDRFSAQQFSDYHSELNMSSLELGDSALYFCASSLGTGAAYEQYFGPGTRLTVT.

CDR3 protein: CASSLWEGYTDTQYF. The CDR3 nucleotides read TGTGCCAGCAGCTTGTGGGAGGGATACACAGATACGCAGTATTTT. The chain is built from TRBV5-6 and TRBJ2-3; 7 nucleotides match TRBD2. After removal of 1 base from V and 2 bases from J, the junction contained 4 bases not matched to a gene. The germline V gene has CDR1 SGHDT and CDR2 YYEEEE. This CDR3 is built from 15 residues.

The genes are TRBV11-2 and TRBJ2-7, with 8 bases lining up with TRBD2. Germline assignment: CDR1 SGHAT and CDR2 FQNNGV. This CDR3 is built from 14 residues. Unmatched junction bases numbered 9, after V lost 4 bases and J lost 7 bases. CDR3 amino acids: CASSSAGTREEQYF. The CDR3 DNA reads as TGTGCCAGCAGCTCAGCCGGGACTAGAGAAGAGCAGTACTTC. The variable domain in full, with the rest retrieved from reference TRBV11-2 and TRBJ2-7, is EAGVAQSPRYKIIEKRQSVAFWCNPISGHATLYWYQQILGQGPKLLIQFQNNGVVDDSQLPKDRFSAERLKGVDSTLKIQPAKLEDSAVYLCASSSAGTREEQYFGPGTRLTVT.

This chain connects TRBV28 to TRBJ2-7, with 7 bases matching TRBD1. V lost 6 bases, J lost 1 base, and 6 bases stayed unmatched. The CDR3 is 14 amino acids. Germline values: CDR1 MDHEN, CDR2 SYDVKM. The CDR3 sequence is CASRSGGRSYEQYF. For the CDR3, the DNA is TGTGCCAGCAGATCAGGGGGACGATCCTACGAGCAGTACTTC.

This chain links TRBV30 with TRBJ1-6; TRBD1 is a possible D gene (6 bases). The V and J ends lost 2 bases and 9 bases respectively, with 14 bases between them. The CDR3 loop spans 14 amino acids. The germline V gene encodes CDR1 GTSNPN and CDR2 SVGIG (reference sequence). CDR3 sequence reads: CAWSQGLGGSPLHF. CDR3 coding DNA: TGTGCCTGGAGTCAGGGGCTTGGAGGTTCACCCCTCCACTTT.

In nucleotides, the CDR3 is TGTGCCAGCAGCTTGAAAGGGAGGACTGAAGCTTTCTTT. The encoded protein is CASSLKGRTEAFF. The rearrangement links TRBV7-8 to TRBJ1-1; D uncertain. Germline lookup yields CDR1 SGHVS and CDR2 FQNEAQ. The length of the CDR3 is 13 residues. Trimming removed 3 bases from V and 5 bases from J, with 10 bases in between. Together with reference TRBV7-8 and TRBJ1-1, the CDR3 gives the full variable domain: GAGVSQSPRYKVAKRGQDVALRCDPISGHVSLFWYQQALGQGPEFLTYFQNEAQLDKSGLPSDRFFAERPEGSVSTLKIQRTQQEDSAVYLCASSLKGRTEAFFGQGTRLTVV.

This chain joins TRBV11-2 and TRBJ1-5; D call uncertain. The germline gives CDR1 SGHAT, CDR2 FQNNGV. Trimming removed 3 bases at V and 5 bases at J, with 5 bases between. CDR3 length equals 12 residues. The CDR3 coding sequence is TGTGCCAGCAGCTTCGGGGATCAGCCCCAGCATTTT. This translates into CASSFGDQPQHF.

The chain couples TRBV30 to TRBJ2-5; 11 nucleotides align to TRBD1. J was trimmed by 7 bases and V by 0 bases; bases with no gene match: 7. The CDR3 has 15 amino acids. CDR1 is GTSNPN, CDR2 SVGIG, per germline (reference sequence). The DNA for the CDR3 is TGTGCCTGGAGTGTACCCGGACAGGGGGCTGTGACCCAGTACTTC. Protein product: CAWSVPGQGAVTQYF. Full variable domain (outside the CDR3, taken from reference TRBV30 and TRBJ2-5): SQTIHQWPATLVQPVGSPLSLECTVEGTSNPNLYWYRQAAGRGLQLLFYSVGIGQISSEVPQNLSASRPQDRQFILSSKKLLLSDSGFYLCAWSVPGQGAVTQYFGPGTRLLVL.

This chain joins TRBV15 and TRBJ2-7; 10 bases align to TRBD1. This CDR3 has 16 residues. Germline V gives CDR1 LNHNV, CDR2 YYDKDF (reference sequence). After removal of 1 base from V and 6 bases from J, the junction contained 9 bases not matched to a gene. CDR3 DNA: TGTGCCACCAGCAGAGTGGTGGGGACAGGGGCGGGCGAGCAGTACTTC. Its translation: CATSRVVGTGAGEQYF.

This rearrangement joins TRBV5-1 to TRBJ2-3, with TRBD2 identical over 10 bases. The V and J ends lost 4 bases and 1 base, in that order; junction bases with no gene match: 3. The germline gives CDR1 SGHRS, CDR2 YFSETQ. CDR3 length equals 15 residues. In DNA form, the CDR3 reads TGCGCCAGCAGCCCTCTAGCGGGGGGCACAGATACGCAGTATTTT. Its translation is CASSPLAGGTDTQYF.

The chain is built from TRBV28 and TRBJ2-5; maybe TRBD1 (6 bases). The V gene's germline CDR1 is MDHEN and CDR2 SYDVKM. V was shortened by 9 bases and J by 4 bases, with 12 bases between the two germline ends. This CDR3 spans 12 amino acids. CDR3 DNA: TGTGCCAGTCAGACAGGCCTAGAGACCCAGTACTTC. It codes for CASQTGLETQYF.

The chain employs TRBV19 and TRBJ1-1; D gene ambiguous. Germline V gene lookup returns CDR1 LNHDA and CDR2 SQIVND (reference sequence). V lost 4 bases, J lost 1 base, and 7 bases lay in between. The CDR3 length is 13 residues. The CDR3 sequence: CASSTQANTEAFF. CDR3 nucleotides: TGTGCCAGTAGTACTCAGGCGAACACTGAAGCTTTCTTT.

This rearrangement joins TRBV27 to TRBJ1-2; TRBD1 is a possible D gene (6 bases). V was pared by 5 bases and J by 5 bases, with 21 bases between. Germline CDR1 MNHEY, CDR2 SMNVEV (reference sequence). The CDR3 length is 16 residues. CDR3 DNA sequence: TGTGCCAGCAGTCCCTTAGGGGGACAAAAGGGGTATGGCTACACCTTC. As protein: CASSPLGGQKGYGYTF.

V is TRBV6-5 and J is TRBJ1-2; possibly TRBD1 for D (5 bases). Per germline, CDR1 MNHEY and CDR2 SVGAGI. The CDR3 is made up of 14 amino acids. The V end lost 5 bases, the J end lost 1 base, and 11 bases lay between the germline ends. The CDR3 coding sequence is TGTGCCAGCAGTAACCCCAGGGATAACTATGGCTACACCTTC. Translation gives CASSNPRDNYGYTF.

This chain joins TRBV6-1 and TRBJ2-1, with 7 bases identical to TRBD2. Germline V gene sequence: CDR1 MNHNS, CDR2 SASEGT. The CDR3 has 15 amino acids. V lost 1 base and J lost 10; bases outside the gene matches: 10. The CDR3, as DNA: TGTGCCAGCAGTGAAGGGACTAGTCCCCAGGGAGAGCAGTTCTTC. Amino acids: CASSEGTSPQGEQFF.